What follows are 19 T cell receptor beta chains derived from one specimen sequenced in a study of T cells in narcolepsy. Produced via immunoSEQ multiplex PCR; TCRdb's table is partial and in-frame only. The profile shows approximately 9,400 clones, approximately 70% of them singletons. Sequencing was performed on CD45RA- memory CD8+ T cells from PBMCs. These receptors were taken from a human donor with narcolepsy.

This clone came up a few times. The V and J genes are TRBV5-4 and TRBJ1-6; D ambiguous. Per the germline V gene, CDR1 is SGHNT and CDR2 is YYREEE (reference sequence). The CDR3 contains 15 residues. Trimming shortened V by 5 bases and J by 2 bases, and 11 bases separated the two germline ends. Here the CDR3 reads CASRPGVPYNSPLHF. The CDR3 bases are TGTGCCAGCAGGCCGGGAGTTCCCTATAATTCACCCCTCCACTTT.

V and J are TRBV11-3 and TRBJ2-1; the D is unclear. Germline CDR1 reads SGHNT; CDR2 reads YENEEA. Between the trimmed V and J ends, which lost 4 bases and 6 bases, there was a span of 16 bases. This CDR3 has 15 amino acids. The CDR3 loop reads CASSSGDPVTNEQFF. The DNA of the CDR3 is TGTGCCAGCAGCTCGGGTGACCCGGTCACCAATGAGCAGTTCTTC.

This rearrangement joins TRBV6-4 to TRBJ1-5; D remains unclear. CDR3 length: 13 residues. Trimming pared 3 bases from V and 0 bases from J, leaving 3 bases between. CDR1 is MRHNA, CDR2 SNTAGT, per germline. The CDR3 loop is CASSEYSNQPQHF. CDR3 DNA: TGTGCCAGCAGTGAATATAGCAATCAGCCCCAGCATTTT.

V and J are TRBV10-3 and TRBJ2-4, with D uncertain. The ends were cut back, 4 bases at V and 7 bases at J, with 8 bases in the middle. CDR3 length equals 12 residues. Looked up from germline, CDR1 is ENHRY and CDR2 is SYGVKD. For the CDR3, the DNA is TGTGCCATCAGTGGGGGTAACAACATTCAGTACTTC. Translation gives CAISGGNNIQYF.

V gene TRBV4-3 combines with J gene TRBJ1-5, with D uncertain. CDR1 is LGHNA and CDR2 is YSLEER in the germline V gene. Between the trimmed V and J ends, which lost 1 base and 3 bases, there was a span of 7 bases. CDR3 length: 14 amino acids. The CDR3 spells CASSQGLINQPQHF. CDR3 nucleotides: TGCGCCAGCAGCCAAGGACTAATCAATCAGCCCCAGCATTTT.

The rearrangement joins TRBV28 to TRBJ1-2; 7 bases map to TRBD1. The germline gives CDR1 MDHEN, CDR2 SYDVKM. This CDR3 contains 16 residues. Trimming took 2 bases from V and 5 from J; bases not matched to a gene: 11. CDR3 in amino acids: CASSLARQGDKYGYTF. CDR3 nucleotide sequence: TGTGCCAGCAGTTTAGCCAGACAGGGAGATAAGTATGGCTACACCTTC.

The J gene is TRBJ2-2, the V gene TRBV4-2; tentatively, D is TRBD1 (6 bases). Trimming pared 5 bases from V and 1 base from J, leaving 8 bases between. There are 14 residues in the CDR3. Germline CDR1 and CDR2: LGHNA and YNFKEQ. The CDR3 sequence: CASSEGVNTGELFF. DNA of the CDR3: TGTGCCAGCAGCGAGGGGGTGAACACCGGGGAGCTGTTTTTT.

CDR3 in amino acids: CASSFGVGQTYGYTF. The CDR3 DNA is TGTGCCAGCAGCTTCGGAGTGGGACAGACCTATGGCTACACCTTC. This chain links TRBV7-9 with TRBJ1-2; 7 bases agree with TRBD1. The germline V gene encodes CDR1 SEHNR and CDR2 FQNEAQ (reference sequence). The junction had 8 bases not matched to a gene; V was cut back by 3 bases and J by 4 bases. The CDR3 is made up of 15 amino acids.

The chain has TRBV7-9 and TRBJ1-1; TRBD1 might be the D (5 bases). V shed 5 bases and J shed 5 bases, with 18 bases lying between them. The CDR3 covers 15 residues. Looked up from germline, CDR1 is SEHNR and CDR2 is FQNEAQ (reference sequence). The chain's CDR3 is CASSPRLGGPTEAFF. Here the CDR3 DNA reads TGTGCCAGCAGCCCCCGGTTGGGGGGTCCTACTGAAGCTTTCTTT.

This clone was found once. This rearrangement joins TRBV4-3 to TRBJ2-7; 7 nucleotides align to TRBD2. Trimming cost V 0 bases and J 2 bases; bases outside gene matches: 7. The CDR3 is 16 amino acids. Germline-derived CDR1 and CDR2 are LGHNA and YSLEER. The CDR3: CASSQDTGGGTYEQYF. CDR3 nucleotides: TGCGCCAGCAGCCAAGATACTGGGGGGGGGACCTACGAGCAGTACTTC.

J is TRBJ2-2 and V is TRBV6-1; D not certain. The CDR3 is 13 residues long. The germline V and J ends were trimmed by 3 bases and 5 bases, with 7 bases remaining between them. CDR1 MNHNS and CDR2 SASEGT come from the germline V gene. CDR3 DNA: TGTGCCAGCAGTGAGGATTGGACCGGGGAGCTGTTTTTT. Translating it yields CASSEDWTGELFF.

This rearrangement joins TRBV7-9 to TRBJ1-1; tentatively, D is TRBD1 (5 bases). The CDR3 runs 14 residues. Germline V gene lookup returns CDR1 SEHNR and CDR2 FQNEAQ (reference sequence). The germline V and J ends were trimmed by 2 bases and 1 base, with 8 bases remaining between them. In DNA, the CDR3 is TGTGCCAGCAGCTTACATGGACAGAACACTGAAGCTTTCTTT. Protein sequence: CASSLHGQNTEAFF.

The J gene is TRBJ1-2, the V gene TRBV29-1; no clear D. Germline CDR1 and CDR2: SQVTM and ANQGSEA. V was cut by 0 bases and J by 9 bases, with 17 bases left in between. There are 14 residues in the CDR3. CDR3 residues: CSVEDPREPSRYTF. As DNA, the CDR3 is TGCAGCGTTGAAGATCCCCGGGAACCCAGCCGCTACACCTTC.

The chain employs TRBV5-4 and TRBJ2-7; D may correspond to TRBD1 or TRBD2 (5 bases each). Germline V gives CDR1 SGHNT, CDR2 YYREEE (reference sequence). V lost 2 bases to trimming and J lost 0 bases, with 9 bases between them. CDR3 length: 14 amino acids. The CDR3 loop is CASSFRDDSYEQYF. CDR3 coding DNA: TGTGCCAGCAGCTTCCGGGACGACTCCTACGAGCAGTACTTC.

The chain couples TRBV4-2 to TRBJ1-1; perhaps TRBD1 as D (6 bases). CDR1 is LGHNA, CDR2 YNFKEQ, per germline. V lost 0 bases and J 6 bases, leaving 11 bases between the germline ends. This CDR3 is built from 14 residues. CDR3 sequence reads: CASSQDWGQSEAFF. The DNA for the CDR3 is TGTGCCAGCAGCCAAGATTGGGGGCAATCTGAAGCTTTCTTT.

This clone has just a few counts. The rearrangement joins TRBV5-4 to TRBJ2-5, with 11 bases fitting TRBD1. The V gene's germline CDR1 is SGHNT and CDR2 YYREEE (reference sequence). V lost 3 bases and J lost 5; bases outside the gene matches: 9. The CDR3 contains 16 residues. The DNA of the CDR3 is TGTGCCAGCAGCTCAGAACAGGGACAGGGGGGTGAGACCCAGTACTTC. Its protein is CASSSEQGQGGETQYF.

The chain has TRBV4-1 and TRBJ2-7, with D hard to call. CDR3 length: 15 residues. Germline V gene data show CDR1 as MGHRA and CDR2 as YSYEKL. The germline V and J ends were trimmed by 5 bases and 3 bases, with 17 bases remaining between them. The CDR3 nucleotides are TGCGCCAGCAGCGCCGGCCACAGCCGGTACTACGAGCAGTACTTC. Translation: CASSAGHSRYYEQYF.

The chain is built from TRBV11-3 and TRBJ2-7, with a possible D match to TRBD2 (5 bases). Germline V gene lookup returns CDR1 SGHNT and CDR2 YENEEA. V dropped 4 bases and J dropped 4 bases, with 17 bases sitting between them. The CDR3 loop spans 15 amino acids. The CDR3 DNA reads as TGTGCCAGCAGCTCCCGCCGGGATGTAGGATACGAGCAGTACTTC. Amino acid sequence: CASSSRRDVGYEQYF.

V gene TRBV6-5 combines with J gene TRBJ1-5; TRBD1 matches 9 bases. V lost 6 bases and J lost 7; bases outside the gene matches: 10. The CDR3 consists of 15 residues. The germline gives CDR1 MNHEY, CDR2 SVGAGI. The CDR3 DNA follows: TGTGCCAGCAGCCACGGGGGGGACAGGGTACAGCCCCAGCATTTT. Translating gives CASSHGGDRVQPQHF.